This T cell receptor beta chain comes out of a study of T-cell memory formation after mild COVID-19. At the level of the study: The two donors had largely donor-specific TCR clusters.

This clonotype has a handful of counts. TCR alpha and TCR beta cDNA libraries carrying sample barcodes and UMIs came from 5'RACE with constant-segment primers. One entry per CDR3 protein results from TCRdb running MiXCR on the 5' RACE reads. The data show a few hundred thousand distinct CDR3 sequences, 15% to 20% seen once. This TCR was recovered from a man between 18 and 29 years old who had mild COVID-19 (a few samples of this study predate the infection). Cell type and time point are not known. Sequencing was carried out using PBMCs or a T cell subset sorted from them (not recorded which).

The chain's CDR3 is CASSAPRQGRDSPLHF. In DNA form, the CDR3 reads TGTGCCAGCAGCGCTCCACGACAGGGCAGGGATTCACCCCTCCACTTT. This chain connects TRBV27 to TRBJ1-6; the match to TRBD1 covers 7 bases. V shed 6 bases, J shed 8 bases, and the junction held 13 bases outside the gene matches. The CDR3 loop spans 16 amino acids. In germline, CDR1 is MNHEY, CDR2 SMNVEV (reference sequence).